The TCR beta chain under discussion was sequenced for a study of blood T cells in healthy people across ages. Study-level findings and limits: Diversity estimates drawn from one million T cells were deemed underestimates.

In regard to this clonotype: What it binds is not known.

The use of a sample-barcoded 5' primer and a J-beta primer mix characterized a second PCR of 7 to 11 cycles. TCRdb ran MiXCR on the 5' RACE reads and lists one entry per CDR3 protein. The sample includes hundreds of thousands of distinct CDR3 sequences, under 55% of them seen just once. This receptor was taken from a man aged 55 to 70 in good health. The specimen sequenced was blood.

The CDR3 reads CASSPRQGSLIGLFF. CDR3 DNA: TGTGCCAGCAGCCCACGACAGGGCTCCCTCATAGGACTGTTTTTT. J is TRBJ1-4 and V is TRBV7-2; 7 bases fit TRBD1. From germline, CDR1 is SGHTA and CDR2 FQGNSA. The V segment lost 5 bases and the J segment 13 bases; nucleotides outside the gene matches: 16. The CDR3 spans 15 residues.